This T cell receptor (beta chain) was identified during a study of T cells after yellow fever vaccination. In this sample, this clonotype turned up a few times. CDR1 MDHEN and CDR2 SYDVKM come from the germline V gene. The CDR3 consists of 13 residues. V shed 6 bases and J shed 2 bases, with 11 bases lying between them. TCRdb reprocessed the 5' RACE reads with MiXCR, giving one entry per CDR3 protein. The table includes 300,000 or so distinct CDR3 sequences, around 6.8% detected once. This TCR came from a man in his late teens or twenties who received the YFV17D yellow fever vaccine. The sample in question was PBMCs, obtained about 41 days after the first yellow fever vaccination. The V and J genes are TRBV28 and TRBJ2-7; no reliable D call. CDR3 bases: TGTGCCAGCAGGCCAAGGGCCCCCTACGAGCAGTACGTC. This gives the protein CASRPRAPYEQYV.